These 2 T cell receptor beta chains were all obtained from the same sample, sequenced in a study of Graves' ophthalmopathy and Graves' hyperthyroidism. The authors amplified TCR beta CDR3 regions from RNA transcripts. The first-round RT-PCR employed HTBI primers together with the Qiagen OneStep RT-PCR kit. A multiplex PCR was then performed as the second round. TCRdb reanalysed the multiplex PCR reads using MiXCR and keeps one entry per CDR3 protein. The table lists 40,000 or so distinct CDR3 sequences, 52% of them singletons. Material: peripheral blood. Receptors were obtained from an adult man with Graves' ophthalmopathy.

This clonotype came up many times. The V gene is TRBV6-2 or TRBV6-3, the J gene TRBJ2-1, with a tentative D call TRBD1 (6 bases). From germline, CDR1 is MNHEY and CDR2 SVGEGT. The CDR3 consists of 11 residues. V lost 8 bases, J lost 8 bases, and 10 bases lay in between. CDR3 protein: CASRDRHEQFF. For the CDR3, the DNA is TGTGCCAGCCGTGACAGGCATGAGCAGTTCTTC.

The CDR3 nucleotides read TGCAGCGTTGCCCCGGGACAGGGGGCATTTTACGAGCAGTACTTC. It encodes CSVAPGQGAFYEQYF. V gene TRBV29-1 combines with J gene TRBJ2-7; 12 positions match TRBD1. Germline lookup yields CDR1 SQVTM and CDR2 ANQGSEA. V shed 4 bases, J shed 4 bases, and the junction held 8 bases outside the gene matches. CDR3 length: 15 residues.